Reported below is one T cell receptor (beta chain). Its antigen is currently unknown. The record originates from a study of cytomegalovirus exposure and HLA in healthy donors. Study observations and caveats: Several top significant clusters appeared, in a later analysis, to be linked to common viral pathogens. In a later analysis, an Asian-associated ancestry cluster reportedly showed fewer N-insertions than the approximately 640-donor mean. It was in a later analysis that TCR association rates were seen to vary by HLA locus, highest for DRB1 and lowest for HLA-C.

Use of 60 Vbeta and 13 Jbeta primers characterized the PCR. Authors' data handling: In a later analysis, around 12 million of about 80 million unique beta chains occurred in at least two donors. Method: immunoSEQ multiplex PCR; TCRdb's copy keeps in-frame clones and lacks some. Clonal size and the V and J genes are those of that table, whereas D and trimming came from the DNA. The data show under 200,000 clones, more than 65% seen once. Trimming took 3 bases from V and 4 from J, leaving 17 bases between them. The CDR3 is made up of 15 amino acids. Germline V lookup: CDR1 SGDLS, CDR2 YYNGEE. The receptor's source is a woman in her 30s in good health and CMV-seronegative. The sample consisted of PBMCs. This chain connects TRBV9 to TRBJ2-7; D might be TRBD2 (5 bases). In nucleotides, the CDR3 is TGTGCCAGCAGCGGGGGATCGGCCGGGGTTTACGAGCAGTACTTC. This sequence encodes CASSGGSAGVYEQYF.